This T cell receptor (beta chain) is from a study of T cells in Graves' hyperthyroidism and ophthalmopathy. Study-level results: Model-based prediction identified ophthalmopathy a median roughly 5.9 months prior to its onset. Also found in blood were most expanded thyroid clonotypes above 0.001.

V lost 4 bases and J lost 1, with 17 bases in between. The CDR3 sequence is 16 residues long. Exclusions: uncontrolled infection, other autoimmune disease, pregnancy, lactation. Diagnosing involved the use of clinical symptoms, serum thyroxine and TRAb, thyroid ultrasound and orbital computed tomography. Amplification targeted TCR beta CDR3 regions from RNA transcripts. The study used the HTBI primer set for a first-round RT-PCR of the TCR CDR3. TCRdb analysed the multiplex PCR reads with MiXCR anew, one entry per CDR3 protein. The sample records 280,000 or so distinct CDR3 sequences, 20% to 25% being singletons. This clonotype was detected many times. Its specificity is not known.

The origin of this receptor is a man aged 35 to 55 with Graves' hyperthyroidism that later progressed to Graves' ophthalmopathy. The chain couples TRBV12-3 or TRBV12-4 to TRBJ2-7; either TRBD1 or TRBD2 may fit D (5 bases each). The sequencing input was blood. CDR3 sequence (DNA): TGTGCCAGCAGTTCCTCCCGCCGGGACGGGTCCTACGAGCAGTACTTC. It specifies CASSSSRRDGSYEQYF.